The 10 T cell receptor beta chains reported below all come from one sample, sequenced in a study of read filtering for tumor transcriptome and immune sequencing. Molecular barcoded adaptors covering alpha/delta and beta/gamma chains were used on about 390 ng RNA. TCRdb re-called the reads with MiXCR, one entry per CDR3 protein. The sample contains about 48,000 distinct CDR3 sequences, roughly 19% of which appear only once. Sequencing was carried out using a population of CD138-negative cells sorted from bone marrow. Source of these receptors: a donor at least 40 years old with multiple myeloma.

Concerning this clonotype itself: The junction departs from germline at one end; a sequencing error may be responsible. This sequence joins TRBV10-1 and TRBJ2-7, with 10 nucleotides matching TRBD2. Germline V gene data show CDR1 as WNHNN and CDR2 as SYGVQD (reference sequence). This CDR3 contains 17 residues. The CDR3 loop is CASSESTGAGGSYEQYF. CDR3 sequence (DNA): TGCGCCAGCAGCGAGTCGACAGGAGCGGGAGGGTCCTACGAGCAGTACTTC.

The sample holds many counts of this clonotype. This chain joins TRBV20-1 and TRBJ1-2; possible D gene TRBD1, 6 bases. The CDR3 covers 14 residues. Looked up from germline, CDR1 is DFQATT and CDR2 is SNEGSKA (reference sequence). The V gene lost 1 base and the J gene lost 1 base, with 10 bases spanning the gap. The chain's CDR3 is CSARGTDRNYGYTF. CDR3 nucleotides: TGCAGTGCTAGAGGGACAGACCGTAACTATGGCTACACCTTC.

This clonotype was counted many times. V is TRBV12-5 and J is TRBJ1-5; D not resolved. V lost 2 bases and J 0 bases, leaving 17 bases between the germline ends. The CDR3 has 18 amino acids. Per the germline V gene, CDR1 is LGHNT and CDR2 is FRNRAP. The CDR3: CASGLPPTGVHSNQPQHF. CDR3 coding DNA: TGTGCTAGTGGTTTGCCCCCCACGGGCGTACATAGCAATCAGCCCCAGCATTTT.

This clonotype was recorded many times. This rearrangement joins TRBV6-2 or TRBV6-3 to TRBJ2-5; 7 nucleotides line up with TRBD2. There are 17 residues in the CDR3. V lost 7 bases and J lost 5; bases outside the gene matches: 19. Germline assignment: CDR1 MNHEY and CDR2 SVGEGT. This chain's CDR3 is CASTSLPGGRIGETQYF. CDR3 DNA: TGTGCCAGCACCTCCCTCCCGGGCGGGAGAATAGGGGAGACCCAGTACTTC.

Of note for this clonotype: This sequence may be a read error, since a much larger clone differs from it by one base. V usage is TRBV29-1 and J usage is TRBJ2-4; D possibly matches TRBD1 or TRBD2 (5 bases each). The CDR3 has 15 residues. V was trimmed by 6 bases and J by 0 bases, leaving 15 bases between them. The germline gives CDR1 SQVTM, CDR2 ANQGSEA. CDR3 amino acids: CSVEDKARAKNIQYF. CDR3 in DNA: TGCAGCGTGGAGGACAAGGCCAGAGCCAAAAACATTCAGTACTTC.

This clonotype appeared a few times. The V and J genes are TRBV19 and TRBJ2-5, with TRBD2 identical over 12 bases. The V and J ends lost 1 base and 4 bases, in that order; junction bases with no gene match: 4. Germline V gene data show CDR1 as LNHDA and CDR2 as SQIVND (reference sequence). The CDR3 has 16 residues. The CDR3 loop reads CASSIGGLAGRETQYF. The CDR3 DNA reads TGTGCCAGTAGTATAGGTGGACTAGCGGGAAGAGAGACCCAGTACTTC.

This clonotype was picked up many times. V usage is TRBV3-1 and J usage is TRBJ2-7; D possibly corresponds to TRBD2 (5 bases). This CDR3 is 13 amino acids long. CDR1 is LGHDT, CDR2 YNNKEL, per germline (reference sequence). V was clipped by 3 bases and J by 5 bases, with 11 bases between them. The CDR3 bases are TGTGCCAGCAGCCATCCCAACGGGGACGAGCAGTACTTC. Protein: CASSHPNGDEQYF.

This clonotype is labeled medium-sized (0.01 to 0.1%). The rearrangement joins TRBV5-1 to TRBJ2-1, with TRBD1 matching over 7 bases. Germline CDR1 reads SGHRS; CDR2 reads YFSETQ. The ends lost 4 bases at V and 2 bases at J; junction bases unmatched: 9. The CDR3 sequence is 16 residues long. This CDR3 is CASSLGRGYTYNEQFF. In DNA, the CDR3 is TGCGCCAGCAGCCTAGGCAGGGGGTATACCTACAATGAGCAGTTCTTC.

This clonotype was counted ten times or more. CDR3 protein: CASSSPSGAYEQYF. The CDR3, as DNA: TGTGCCAGCAGCTCTCCCTCGGGAGCTTACGAGCAGTACTTC. The genes are TRBV7-9 and TRBJ2-7; possible D gene TRBD2, 6 bases. CDR1 is SEHNR and CDR2 is FQNEAQ in the germline V gene (reference sequence). Trimming took 4 bases from V and 4 from J, leaving 14 bases between them. CDR3 length equals 14 residues.

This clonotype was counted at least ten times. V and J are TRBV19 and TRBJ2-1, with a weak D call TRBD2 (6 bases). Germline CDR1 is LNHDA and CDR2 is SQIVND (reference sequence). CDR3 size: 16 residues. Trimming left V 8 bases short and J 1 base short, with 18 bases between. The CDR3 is CASSPMGGSSYNEQFF. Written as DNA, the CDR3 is TGTGCCAGTTCCCCTATGGGAGGCTCTTCCTACAATGAGCAGTTCTTC.